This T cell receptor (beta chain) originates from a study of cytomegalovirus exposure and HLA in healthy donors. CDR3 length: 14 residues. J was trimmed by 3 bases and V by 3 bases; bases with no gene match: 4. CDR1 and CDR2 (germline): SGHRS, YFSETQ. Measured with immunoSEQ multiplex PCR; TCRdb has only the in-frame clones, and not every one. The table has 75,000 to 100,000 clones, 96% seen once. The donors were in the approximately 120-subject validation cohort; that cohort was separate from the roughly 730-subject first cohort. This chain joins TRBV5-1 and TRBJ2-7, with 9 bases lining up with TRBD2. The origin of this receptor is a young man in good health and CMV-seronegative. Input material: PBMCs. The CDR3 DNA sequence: TGCGCCAGCAGCTCGACTAGCGGTATCTACGAGCAGTACTTC. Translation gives CASSSTSGIYEQYF.